A selection of T cell receptor beta chains follows, all from one sample in a study of cytomegalovirus exposure and HLA in healthy donors. The protocol was immunoSEQ multiplex PCR, while the TCRdb copy is restricted to in-frame clones and leaves out a portion. Seen here are more than 100,000 clones, over 60% observed once, and the top ten hold 6.5% to 9%. The sequenced sample was PBMCs. The receptor set was obtained from a woman aged 35 to 49 in good health and CMV-seropositive. Both conserved end residues are part of each CDR3. Each record gives: clone size, D gene, J gene, V gene, CDR3 DNA, CDR3 protein. D genes are given only for firm matches. Clone size is not always given. Where it is, it says once, few, many or a class for expanded clones.

.	TRBD1	TRBJ1-3	TRBV29-1	TGCAGCGTTGGGACAGGGGCTGGAAACACCATATATTTT	CSVGTGAGNTIYF
.	.	TRBJ2-7	TRBV6-6	TGTGCCAGCAGTTACTCCCAGGGGAGTCCTTCCTACGAGCAGTACTTC	CASSYSQGSPSYEQYF
.	TRBD2	TRBJ2-3	TRBV4-1	TGCGCCAGCAGCGCCCGACTAGCGGGCACAGATACGCAGTATTTT	CASSARLAGTDTQYF
.	TRBD1	TRBJ1-1	TRBV2	TGTGCCAGGTCTACAGGGGGCGACACTGAAGCTTTCTTT	CARSTGGDTEAFF
.	.	TRBJ1-2	TRBV9	TGTGCCAGCAGCGTAGACGGGGGGGGATGGGGTCTATATGGCTACACCTTC	CASSVDGGGWGLYGYTF
.	TRBD2	TRBJ2-3	TRBV6-6	TGTGCCAGCAGTTACTCGCGGGGGGATACGCAGTATTTT	CASSYSRGDTQYF
.	.	TRBJ2-3	TRBV7-8	TGTGCCAGCAGCTCCTCCCAGGGGTTAGATACGCAGTATTTT	CASSSSQGLDTQYF
.	.	TRBJ1-1	TRBV7-9	TGTGCCAGCAGCAGTCAACCTGGCGGCGGGAACACTGAAGCTTTCTTT	CASSSQPGGGNTEAFF
.	.	TRBJ1-6	TRBV18	TGTGCCAGCTCAACGGGAGGGATCAGGGAGAATTCACCCCTCCACTTT	CASSTGGIRENSPLHF
.	.	TRBJ2-5	TRBV2	TGTGCCAGCAGTGGGCGGTATGGCCAAGAGACCCAGTACTTC	CASSGRYGQETQYF
.	.	TRBJ1-2	TRBV5-6	TGTGCCAGCAGCTTTTGGGGGGGTGACTATGGCTACACCTTC	CASSFWGGDYGYTF
few	.	TRBJ1-4	TRBV7-2	TGTGCCAGCAGCTCCCAGACGGCCCCTAGGGAAAAACTGTTTTTT	CASSSQTAPREKLFF
.	.	TRBJ2-7	TRBV10-3	TGTGCCATCAGTGATGTTCGCGAGCAGTACTTC	CAISDVREQYF
.	TRBD1	TRBJ2-7	TRBV4-1	TGCGCCAGCAGCCCTTGGGACAGTGGCTACGAGCAGTACTTC	CASSPWDSGYEQYF
.	.	TRBJ1-4	TRBV5-4	TGTGCCAGCAGCTTGGGAGCGCCGGGAGGAAGTGAAAAACTGTTTTTT	CASSLGAPGGSEKLFF
.	.	TRBJ1-1	TRBV19	TGTGCCAGTAGAATTGGCCGCGGGGTCACTGAAGCTTTCTTT	CASRIGRGVTEAFF
.	.	TRBJ1-2	TRBV9	TGTGCCAGCAGCGCACAGGGATTCTCTAACTATGGCTACACCTTC	CASSAQGFSNYGYTF
.	.	TRBJ1-1	TRBV10-3	TGTGCCATCAGTTTGGACTTGAACACTGAAGCTTTCTTT	CAISLDLNTEAFF
.	TRBD1	TRBJ1-1	TRBV29-1	TGCAGCGTCCGACAGGGTTGGGTAGCTTTCTTT	CSVRQGWVAFF
once	.	TRBJ2-5	TRBV7-9	TGTGCCAGCAGCTTAGGAGCGGAGGGTGAAGAGACCCAGTACTTC	CASSLGAEGEETQYF
few	.	TRBJ2-7	TRBV7-9	TGTGCCAGCAGCAATAGCAGGGCCTACGAGCAGTACTTC	CASSNSRAYEQYF
.	.	TRBJ1-5	TRBV7-2	TGTGCCAGCAGCCCCGGGACGGGGGGATGGCAGCCCCAGCATTTT	CASSPGTGGWQPQHF
few	.	TRBJ1-1	TRBV18	TGTGCCAGCTCACCAGAGTCTGGGGGAGGGAACACTGAAGCTTTCTTT	CASSPESGGGNTEAFF
few	TRBD1	TRBJ1-6	TRBV9	TGTGCCAGCAGCGTAGATGGGACAGTAGATTCACCCCTCCACTTT	CASSVDGTVDSPLHF